The 27 T cell receptor beta chains below all came from one sample that was sequenced in a study of blood T cell repertoires in COVID-19. Generated by immunoSEQ multiplex PCR, the TCRdb table keeps only in-frame clones and is missing some. The table shows some 300,000 clones, with about nine tenths occurring only once. Sequencing was performed on peripheral blood. These receptors were taken from a woman aged 25 to 39 with COVID-19, enrolled during active disease.

The chain uses TRBV28 and TRBJ1-6; D is uncertain. The CDR3 sequence is 14 residues long. Between the trimmed V and J ends, which lost 8 bases and 4 bases, there was a span of 12 bases. Germline assignment: CDR1 MDHEN and CDR2 SYDVKM. The DNA of the CDR3 is TGTGCCAGCTGGTCCGGGATATATAATTCACCCCTCCACTTT. This sequence encodes CASWSGIYNSPLHF.

The genes are TRBV7-2 and TRBJ2-5; 7 bases line up with TRBD1. Trimming removed 1 base from V and 5 bases from J; junction bases left unmatched: 7. The CDR3 length is 15 residues. The V gene's germline CDR1 is SGHTA and CDR2 FQGNSA. Here the CDR3 DNA reads TGTGCCAGCAGCTTAGGTTTACGGGGACAGGAGACCCAGTACTTC. Protein sequence: CASSLGLRGQETQYF.

The J gene is TRBJ1-2, the V gene TRBV27; 11 positions match TRBD1. The junction had 6 bases not matched to a gene; V was cut back by 4 bases and J by 5 bases. The germline V gene encodes CDR1 MNHEY and CDR2 SMNVEV (reference sequence). The CDR3 sequence is 15 residues long. The CDR3 sequence is CASSSRTGGYYGYTF. CDR3 bases: TGTGCCAGCAGTTCAAGGACAGGGGGCTATTATGGCTACACCTTC.

The chain combines TRBV18 with TRBJ1-5, with D possibly matching TRBD1 (5 bases). The germline gives CDR1 KGHSH, CDR2 LQKENI. V lost 3 bases and J 5 bases, leaving 17 bases between the germline ends. The CDR3 loop spans 16 amino acids. CDR3 coding DNA: TGTGCCAGCTCACCTCGAAGGGGAATAGACGATCAGCCCCAGCATTTT. This sequence encodes CASSPRRGIDDQPQHF.

This clone was picked up one time. J is TRBJ2-5 and V is TRBV7-2, with 7 bases that match TRBD2. The ends lost 1 base at V and 2 bases at J; junction bases unmatched: 4. Germline CDR1 and CDR2: SGHTA and FQGNSA. The CDR3 sequence is 15 residues long. The DNA for the CDR3 is TGTGCCAGCAGCTTAGTGGGGGGGATTCAAGAGACCCAGTACTTC. It codes for CASSLVGGIQETQYF.

The chain couples TRBV5-4 to TRBJ1-2, with TRBD1 matching over 7 bases. The CDR3 is made up of 15 amino acids. Trimming took 3 bases from V and 7 from J; bases not matched to a gene: 12. Germline-derived CDR1 and CDR2 are SGHNT and YYREEE (reference sequence). CDR3 DNA sequence: TGTGCCAGCAGCTCCATAATCGGAGGGGGCCCTGGCTACACCTTC. It yields the protein CASSSIIGGGPGYTF. The full variable domain, in which reference TRBV5-4 and TRBJ1-2 provide the parts outside the CDR3, is ETGVTQSPTHLIKTRGQQVTLRCSSQSGHNTVSWYQQALGQGPQFIFQYYREEENGRGNFPPRFSGLQFPNYSSELNVNALELDDSALYLCASSSIIGGGPGYTFGSGTRLTVV.

The chain couples TRBV2 to TRBJ1-4; D unclear. CDR1 SNHLY and CDR2 FYNNEI come from the germline V gene. The CDR3 totals 14 residues. The V and J ends lost 5 bases and 8 bases respectively, with 15 bases between them. The chain's CDR3 is CASSFGPAGEKLFF. The CDR3 bases are TGTGCCAGCAGTTTTGGACCGGCGGGGGAAAAACTGTTTTTT.

This clone was recorded only once. The chain uses TRBV28 and TRBJ2-1; possibly TRBD1 for D (7 bases). Germline loops: CDR1 MDHEN, CDR2 SYDVKM. Trimming removed 3 bases from V and 5 bases from J, with 23 bases in between. The CDR3 covers 18 residues. In DNA form, the CDR3 reads TGTGCCAGCAGTTTTCTCAGACAGGGAAAGGGACTGGACAATGAGCAGTTCTTC. It codes for CASSFLRQGKGLDNEQFF. Based on the CDR3 plus reference TRBV28 and TRBJ2-1, the full variable domain is DVKVTQSSRYLVKRTGEKVFLECVQDMDHENMFWYRQDPGLGLRLIYFSYDVKMKEKGDIPEGYSVSREKKERFSLILESASTNQTSMYLCASSFLRQGKGLDNEQFFGPGTRLTVL.

The gene calls are TRBV2 and TRBJ2-2; a weak D match, TRBD1 (5 bases). Germline V gene data show CDR1 as SNHLY and CDR2 as FYNNEI. With 4 bases removed from V and 6 bases from J, the gap between germline ends came to 6 bases. The CDR3 contains 12 residues. CDR3 in DNA: TGTGCCAGCAGTGCCAGGGCCGGGGAGCTGTTTTTT. Translated, it gives CASSARAGELFF.

CDR3 DNA sequence: TGTGCCAGCGGAGGGGACAATCAGCCCCAGCATTTT. Translated, it gives CASGGDNQPQHF. The chain combines TRBV7-9 with TRBJ1-5; D is possibly TRBD1 (5 bases). CDR1 is SEHNR and CDR2 is FQNEAQ in the germline V gene (reference sequence). The V end lost 8 bases, the J end lost 3 bases, and 8 bases lay between the germline ends. CDR3 length: 12 amino acids. The whole variable domain, filled in from reference TRBV7-9 and TRBJ1-5, reads DTGVSQNPRHKITKRGQNVTFRCDPISEHNRLYWYRQTLGQGPEFLTYFQNEAQLEKSRLLSDRFSAERPKGSFSTLEIQRTEQGDSAMYLCASGGDNQPQHFGDGTRLSIL.

This chain links TRBV5-4 with TRBJ2-5, with 11 bases aligning to TRBD2. Germline CDR1 is SGHNT and CDR2 is YYREEE (reference sequence). Trimming took 0 bases from V and 4 from J; bases not matched to a gene: 5. The CDR3 extends over 16 amino acids. This chain's CDR3 is CASSLVVSGGAETQYF. CDR3 bases: TGTGCCAGCAGCTTGGTAGTTAGCGGGGGGGCAGAGACCCAGTACTTC.

The V gene is TRBV2, the J gene TRBJ1-2; TRBD1 matches at 9 bases. The ends lost 4 bases at V and 8 bases at J; junction bases unmatched: 8. The germline V gene has CDR1 SNHLY and CDR2 FYNNEI. The length of the CDR3 is 14 residues. In DNA, the CDR3 is TGTGCCAGCAGTGGGACCGGGACAGGGAAAGGCTACACCTTC. Residues: CASSGTGTGKGYTF.

The chain has TRBV5-1 and TRBJ2-3; D might be TRBD2 (6 bases). CDR1 and CDR2 from the germline V gene are SGHRS and YFSETQ. Trimming stripped 0 bases from V and 0 bases from J, with 11 bases between. This CDR3 has 16 amino acids. CDR3 sequence: CASSLARAGSTDTQYF. DNA for the CDR3: TGCGCCAGCAGCTTGGCCCGGGCGGGGAGCACAGATACGCAGTATTTT.

The chain joins TRBV2 to TRBJ2-5; D is undetermined. Deletions cut 11 bases from V and 5 bases from J, with 12 bases between. This CDR3 is 11 amino acids long. The germline gives CDR1 SNHLY, CDR2 FYNNEI. Here the CDR3 DNA reads TGTGCCTCCGCTGTTGAGGAGACCCAGTACTTC. Translated: CASAVEETQYF.

This chain uses TRBV6-5 with TRBJ2-1; 10 nucleotides line up with TRBD1. Losses at the gene ends were 6 bases for V and 4 bases for J; bases not matched to a gene: 6. Germline CDR1 and CDR2: MNHEY and SVGAGI. There are 15 residues in the CDR3. This chain's CDR3 is CASRTGGTGYNEQFF. CDR3 DNA sequence: TGTGCCAGCAGGACAGGGGGCACTGGGTACAATGAGCAGTTCTTC.

The gene calls are TRBV7-3 and TRBJ2-1; D possibly corresponds to TRBD1 (5 bases). The CDR3 loop spans 13 amino acids. Germline CDR1 and CDR2: SGHTA and FQGTGA. V was clipped by 2 bases and J by 8 bases, with 10 bases between them. The CDR3 spells CASSLFRGDEQFF. In DNA, the CDR3 is TGTGCCAGCAGCTTATTTAGGGGCGATGAGCAGTTCTTC.

V and J are TRBV6-6 and TRBJ2-2; a weak D match, TRBD2 (5 bases). This CDR3 is 15 amino acids long. The germline gives CDR1 MNHNY, CDR2 SVGAGI (reference sequence). Trimming removed 5 bases at V and 4 bases at J, with 14 bases between. The DNA of the CDR3 is TGTGCCAGCAGTCACCACGGAGCGGCCACCGGGGAGCTGTTTTTT. Amino acid sequence: CASSHHGAATGELFF.

The chain has TRBV19 and TRBJ1-5; D is unclear. Deletions cut 4 bases from V and 7 bases from J, with 14 bases between. Looked up from germline, CDR1 is LNHDA and CDR2 is SQIVND (reference sequence). This CDR3 is 14 amino acids long. The DNA of the CDR3 is TGTGCCAGTAGTAGCGGCGGGCGTTTCCAGCCCCAGCATTTT. Its protein product is CASSSGGRFQPQHF.

The rearrangement joins TRBV5-3 to TRBJ2-1, with a tentative D call TRBD1 (6 bases). TRBV5-3 is an open reading frame, and its role is uncertain. The V end lost 0 bases, the J end lost 5 bases, and 18 bases lay between the germline ends. The CDR3 is made up of 17 amino acids. In DNA form, the CDR3 reads TGTGCCAGAAGCTTGGGGACAGTAGGGCCCCCACACAATGAGCAGTTCTTC. This codes for CARSLGTVGPPHNEQFF.

This clone appeared a single time. V is TRBV5-1 and J is TRBJ1-2; 7 positions match TRBD1. CDR1 SGHRS and CDR2 YFSETQ come from the germline V gene. J was trimmed by 6 bases and V by 2 bases; bases with no gene match: 7. The CDR3 covers 14 residues. The CDR3 region is CASSFQQGTHGYTF. For the CDR3, the DNA is TGCGCCAGCAGCTTTCAACAGGGGACCCATGGCTACACCTTC.

J is TRBJ2-5 and V is TRBV15; TRBD1 aligns across 7 bases. This CDR3 has 13 residues. Germline loops: CDR1 LNHNV, CDR2 YYDKDF (reference sequence). The V and J ends lost 8 bases and 2 bases, in that order; junction bases with no gene match: 5. CDR3 protein: CATSPGQQETQYF. CDR3 DNA sequence: TGTGCCACCTCTCCGGGACAGCAAGAGACCCAGTACTTC.

The chain uses TRBV7-9 and TRBJ1-2; D is possibly TRBD1 (6 bases). This CDR3 contains 14 residues. Germline CDR1 SEHNR, CDR2 FQNEAQ (reference sequence). V dropped 5 bases and J dropped 4 bases, with 14 bases sitting between them. CDR3 bases: TGTGCCAGCAGCCAAAATCTAGGGGGCTATGGCTACACCTTC. It specifies CASSQNLGGYGYTF.

This clone was seen just once. The rearrangement links TRBV6-5 to TRBJ1-2; possible D gene TRBD1, 5 bases. The length of the CDR3 is 13 residues. The ends were cut back, 7 bases at V and 2 bases at J, with 11 bases in the middle. CDR1 and CDR2 from the germline V gene are MNHEY and SVGAGI. CDR3 sequence reads: CASKAGLNYGYTF. The CDR3 DNA follows: TGTGCCAGCAAGGCAGGGCTAAACTATGGCTACACCTTC.

The chain joins TRBV6-5 to TRBJ1-2; D uncertain. The CDR3 sequence is 14 residues long. The germline V gene encodes CDR1 MNHEY and CDR2 SVGAGI. Trimming took 6 bases from V and 0 from J, leaving 11 bases between them. The CDR3 loop is CASRPQASNYGYTF. The CDR3 DNA sequence: TGTGCCAGCAGACCTCAGGCATCTAACTATGGCTACACCTTC.

This clone was seen only once. This chain uses TRBV2 with TRBJ2-1, with 11 nucleotides matching TRBD2. Germline lookup yields CDR1 SNHLY and CDR2 FYNNEI. The CDR3 is made up of 15 amino acids. V lost 6 bases, J lost 7 bases, and 8 bases stayed unmatched. CDR3 sequence (DNA): TGTGCCAGCAGGGCTAGCGGGGGGAAGGGGAATGAGCAGTTCTTC. Its translation is CASRASGGKGNEQFF.

The chain links TRBV7-6 to TRBJ2-1, with D perhaps matching TRBD2 (6 bases). Germline V gene sequence: CDR1 SGHVS, CDR2 FNYEAQ. Trimming cost V 4 bases and J 5 bases, with 21 bases left between them. The CDR3 has 17 amino acids. CDR3 nucleotides: TGTGCCAGCAGCTCGAACCCTTACGGGGGTCCAAACAATGAGCAGTTCTTC. Amino acids: CASSSNPYGGPNNEQFF. Full variable domain (missing parts from reference TRBV7-6 and TRBJ2-1): GAGVSQSPRYKVTKRGQDVALRCDPISGHVSLYWYRQALGQGPEFLTYFNYEAQQDKSGLPNDRFSAERPEGSISTLTIQRTEQRDSAMYRCASSSNPYGGPNNEQFFGPGTRLTVL.

The rearrangement joins TRBV28 to TRBJ1-2; TRBD1 agrees at 9 bases. V shed 8 bases, J shed 8 bases, and the junction held 9 bases outside the gene matches. The CDR3 has 13 residues. Germline-derived CDR1 and CDR2 are MDHEN and SYDVKM. CDR3 bases: TGTGCCAGCGGCCTACAGGGGGCGGGGGGCTACACCTTC. This encodes CASGLQGAGGYTF.